These 17 T cell receptor beta chains were sequenced from one sample in a study of CD4 T cells in relation to SARS-CoV-2 and coronaviruses. Their target antigens are unknown. Profiling relied on immunoSEQ multiplex PCR, and the TCRdb table lists in-frame clones only, not all of them. Seen here are tens of thousands of clones, over 65% observed once, and the top ten hold about a fifth. Before the COVID-19 pandemic, during about 2010-2018, CD4+ T cells were taken from unexposed donors. CD4+ T cells were isolated from the cells after roughly 11 days of culture. The sample comprised CD4+ T cells from PBMCs, cultured in vitro. The source of these receptors is a human donor in good health.

The V call is TRBV5-1, the J call TRBJ2-3; D tentatively fits TRBD1 or TRBD2 (5 bases each). The CDR3 is made up of 16 amino acids. V was pared by 0 bases and J by 0 bases, with 11 bases between. CDR1 is SGHRS and CDR2 is YFSETQ in the germline V gene. This CDR3 reads CASSLVTGTSTDTQYF. The CDR3 bases are TGCGCCAGCAGCTTGGTTACCGGGACGAGCACAGATACGCAGTATTTT.

This sequence joins TRBV10-1 and TRBJ2-3, with unresolved D. V gave up 1 base and J gave up 1 base, with 12 bases separating them. Germline-derived CDR1 and CDR2 are WNHNN and SYGVQD (reference sequence). This CDR3 spans 16 amino acids. The DNA for the CDR3 is TGCGCCAGCAGTGAGTTAACAACGCACCGCACAGATACGCAGTATTTT. This encodes CASSELTTHRTDTQYF.

This clone was picked up a small number of times. V gene TRBV5-1 combines with J gene TRBJ2-1; unclear D gene. V lost 4 bases, J lost 3 bases, and 8 bases lay in between. Per the germline V gene, CDR1 is SGHRS and CDR2 is YFSETQ. The CDR3 has 13 amino acids. CDR3 DNA sequence: TGCGCCAGCAGCAAGGACGTCTACAATGAGCAGTTCTTC. Amino acids: CASSKDVYNEQFF.

The chain joins TRBV5-1 to TRBJ2-7; D remains ambiguous. V lost 4 bases, J lost 0 bases, and 11 bases lay in between. The CDR3 runs to 14 residues. The germline V gene has CDR1 SGHRS and CDR2 YFSETQ. The CDR3 nucleotides are TGCGCCAGCAGCCCGGAACCGGTCTCCTACGAGCAGTACTTC. Translation: CASSPEPVSYEQYF.

This sequence joins TRBV29-1 and TRBJ2-1; D gene uncertain. Germline V gives CDR1 SQVTM, CDR2 ANQGSEA. The V end was cut by 5 bases, the J end by 7 bases, with 12 bases between. CDR3 length equals 12 residues. The CDR3 region has the DNA TGCAGCGTTTTGATTATTGCGAATGAGCAGTTCTTC. It translates to CSVLIIANEQFF.

The gene calls are TRBV9 and TRBJ1-5; D not resolved. Per the germline V gene, CDR1 is SGDLS and CDR2 is YYNGEE. This CDR3 comprises 15 residues. V lost 5 bases, J lost 4 bases, and 16 bases lay in between. CDR3 loop: CASSGPRQGNQPQHF. In nucleotides, the CDR3 is TGTGCCAGCAGTGGACCGAGACAAGGTAATCAGCCCCAGCATTTT.

The chain combines TRBV5-1 with TRBJ2-5; possibly TRBD2 for D (6 bases). Per the germline V gene, CDR1 is SGHRS and CDR2 is YFSETQ. Trimming took off 0 bases at V and 5 bases at J, with 17 bases between the two ends. CDR3 length equals 16 residues. CDR3 loop: CASSLAGGMGVETQYF. In DNA form, the CDR3 reads TGCGCCAGCAGCTTGGCTGGCGGGATGGGAGTGGAGACCCAGTACTTC.

This clone has only one observation. The V call is TRBV13, the J call TRBJ2-1; TRBD2 matches 11 bases. CDR1 and CDR2 (germline): PRHDT, FYEKMQ (reference sequence). J lost 5 bases, V lost 6 bases, and 3 bases had no gene match. The CDR3 is 14 amino acids. The chain's CDR3 is CASRTSGVHNEQFF. The CDR3 DNA follows: TGTGCCAGCAGGACTAGCGGGGTACACAATGAGCAGTTCTTC.

The chain has TRBV10-3 and TRBJ1-3; D is ambiguous. CDR3 length: 12 amino acids. Germline V gene sequence: CDR1 ENHRY, CDR2 SYGVKD. V was shortened by 10 bases and J by 4 bases, with 11 bases between the two germline ends. The CDR3 nucleotides read TGTGCCACTTCTACCGCGGGAAACACCATATATTTT. It specifies CATSTAGNTIYF.

V usage is TRBV18 and J usage is TRBJ2-2; TRBD1 matches at 7 bases. Per the germline V gene, CDR1 is KGHSH and CDR2 is LQKENI. The CDR3 runs 16 residues. The ends lost 4 bases at V and 4 bases at J; junction bases unmatched: 9. CDR3 residues: CASSQGTAERTGELFF. Written as DNA, the CDR3 is TGTGCCAGCTCACAGGGGACAGCGGAACGCACCGGGGAGCTGTTTTTT.

This chain connects TRBV13 to TRBJ1-2, with a possible D match to TRBD1 (6 bases). Germline V lookup: CDR1 PRHDT, CDR2 FYEKMQ (reference sequence). The CDR3 contains 20 residues. V lost 5 bases to trimming and J lost 3 bases, with 31 bases between them. CDR3 in amino acids: CASSPFLVTGARPRDYGYTF. The CDR3 DNA follows: TGTGCCAGCAGCCCTTTTTTAGTAACGGGGGCCAGACCGAGGGACTATGGCTACACCTTC.

The chain has TRBV4-2 and TRBJ2-1; 8 bases agree with TRBD2. The CDR3 is made up of 13 amino acids. CDR1 is LGHNA, CDR2 YNFKEQ, per germline. Trimming took 8 bases from V and 4 from J; bases not matched to a gene: 4. The CDR3 is CASQASGYNEQFF. The CDR3 nucleotides read TGTGCCAGCCAGGCTAGCGGGTACAATGAGCAGTTCTTC.

A few counts support this clone. The chain is built from TRBV4-3 and TRBJ2-1; TRBD2 aligns across 7 bases. The CDR3 extends over 16 amino acids. The J segment lost 1 base and the V segment lost 0 bases, leaving 3 bases of the junction unmatched. Germline CDR1 reads LGHNA; CDR2 reads YSLEER. The CDR3 protein is CASSQDSSGSYNEQFF. In nucleotides, the CDR3 is TGCGCCAGCAGCCAAGATTCTAGCGGTTCCTACAATGAGCAGTTCTTC.

This clone was detected once. This sequence joins TRBV11-2 and TRBJ2-7; tentatively, D is TRBD1 (5 bases). In germline, CDR1 is SGHAT, CDR2 FQNNGV. CDR3 length: 12 amino acids. The germline V and J ends were trimmed by 6 bases and 1 base, with 7 bases remaining between them. The CDR3 sequence: CASSGASYEQYF. CDR3 bases: TGTGCCAGCAGTGGGGCTTCCTACGAGCAGTACTTC.

V gene TRBV2 combines with J gene TRBJ1-5, with D perhaps matching TRBD1 (6 bases). The germline gives CDR1 SNHLY, CDR2 FYNNEI. CDR3 length equals 14 residues. The V and J ends lost 2 bases and 5 bases respectively, with 10 bases between them. The CDR3 DNA sequence: TGTGCCAGCAGTGAAAGGCAGGGGCATCAGCCCCAGCATTTT. Translated, it gives CASSERQGHQPQHF.

This rearrangement joins TRBV6-5 to TRBJ1-2, with D perhaps TRBD1 (6 bases). The CDR3 covers 16 residues. The V and J ends lost 0 bases and 3 bases respectively, with 14 bases between them. In germline, CDR1 is MNHEY, CDR2 SVGAGI. CDR3 sequence (DNA): TGTGCCAGCAGTTACTCCTGGACAGCATCCTACTATGGCTACACCTTC. This translates into CASSYSWTASYYGYTF.

V usage is TRBV27 and J usage is TRBJ1-5, with 7 bases fitting TRBD1. J lost 4 bases, V lost 5 bases, and 14 bases had no gene match. The CDR3 length is 17 residues. The germline V gene has CDR1 MNHEY and CDR2 SMNVEV (reference sequence). The CDR3: CASSSTGEGLLNQPQHF. The CDR3 DNA follows: TGTGCCAGCAGTAGTACAGGGGAGGGACTTCTAAATCAGCCCCAGCATTTT.